The 25 T cell receptor beta chains reported below all come from one sample, sequenced in a study of cytomegalovirus exposure and HLA in healthy donors. Primers for the PCR totalled 60 Vbeta and 13 Jbeta. Clones were read by immunoSEQ multiplex PCR, and TCRdb kept only the in-frame ones, dropping some. This sample has around 150,000 clones, with over 60% found just once. The sample comprised PBMCs. These receptors were collected from a male donor in good health and CMV-seronegative.

This chain joins TRBV6-5 and TRBJ1-3; maybe TRBD1 (6 bases). Trimming removed 4 bases from V and 0 bases from J, with 13 bases in between. CDR1 is MNHEY, CDR2 SVGAGI, per germline. This CDR3 has 16 amino acids. The CDR3 protein is CASSLGQPLSGNTIYF. The CDR3 DNA reads TGTGCCAGCAGTTTAGGACAGCCTCTCTCTGGAAACACCATATATTTT.

The V and J genes are TRBV11-2 and TRBJ2-1; 7 nucleotides agree with TRBD2. J was trimmed by 3 bases and V by 4 bases; bases with no gene match: 6. This CDR3 spans 15 amino acids. The germline CDR1 and CDR2 sequences are SGHAT and FQNNGV. Written as DNA, the CDR3 is TGTGCCAGCAGCTCCCGGGGGGAAAACTACAATGAGCAGTTCTTC. This codes for CASSSRGENYNEQFF.

V usage is TRBV19 and J usage is TRBJ1-1; 8 bases are a match to TRBD1. The J segment lost 3 bases and the V segment lost 4 bases, leaving 10 bases of the junction unmatched. The germline V gene has CDR1 LNHDA and CDR2 SQIVND (reference sequence). CDR3 length equals 16 residues. CDR3 nucleotides: TGTGCCAGTAGTACCTCTGACAGGGGAATGGACACTGAAGCTTTCTTT. Its translation: CASSTSDRGMDTEAFF.

This chain joins TRBV19 and TRBJ2-3; weak D call: TRBD2 (5 bases). Between the trimmed V and J ends, which lost 3 bases and 2 bases, there was a span of 15 bases. The CDR3 is 16 amino acids. Germline CDR1 reads LNHDA; CDR2 reads SQIVND (reference sequence). As DNA, the CDR3 is TGTGCCAGTAGTATGGGGAGCCCTGAGGCCACAGATACGCAGTATTTT. This codes for CASSMGSPEATDTQYF.

V usage is TRBV9 and J usage is TRBJ2-1; a possible D gene is TRBD1 (5 bases). Trimming cost V 4 bases and J 3 bases, with 17 bases left between them. The CDR3 consists of 16 residues. Per germline, CDR1 SGDLS and CDR2 YYNGEE. For the CDR3, the DNA is TGTGCCAGCAGCCCTATACGTCTAGGGGACTACAATGAGCAGTTCTTC. Protein product: CASSPIRLGDYNEQFF. Variable domain in full (rest from reference TRBV9 and TRBJ2-1): DSGVTQTPKHLITATGQRVTLRCSPRSGDLSVYWYQQSLDQGLQFLIQYYNGEERAKGNILERFSAQQFPDLHSELNLSSLELGDSALYFCASSPIRLGDYNEQFFGPGTRLTVL.

The CDR3 sequence is CAWSSLPGFGYTF. The DNA of the CDR3 is TGTGCCTGGAGTTCACTTCCAGGGTTTGGCTACACCTTC. The V and J genes are TRBV30 and TRBJ1-2, with D tentatively TRBD1 (5 bases). Between the trimmed V and J ends, which lost 2 bases and 7 bases, there was a span of 14 bases. The CDR3 sequence is 13 residues long. Germline V CDR1 and CDR2: GTSNPN, SVGIG (reference sequence).

This clone is a singleton in its sample. The CDR3 spells CASSGLAGGPNEQFF. The CDR3 coding sequence is TGTGCCAGCAGTGGACTAGCGGGAGGGCCTAATGAGCAGTTCTTC. V gene TRBV2 combines with J gene TRBJ2-1; 14 bases are a match to TRBD2. This CDR3 region has 15 residues. The germline V gene has CDR1 SNHLY and CDR2 FYNNEI. With 4 bases clipped from V and 7 bases from J, the junction kept 3 bases outside the gene matches.

This clone was detected a few times. The gene calls are TRBV2 and TRBJ1-3; TRBD1 aligns across 8 bases. This CDR3 has 13 amino acids. The germline gives CDR1 SNHLY, CDR2 FYNNEI. V lost 10 bases to trimming and J lost 2 bases; unmatched junction nucleotides: 4. The CDR3 sequence: CATPGQAGNTIYF. CDR3 DNA sequence: TGTGCCACTCCGGGACAGGCTGGAAACACCATATATTTT.

The CDR3 protein is CSALADEQFF. The CDR3 region has the DNA TGCAGTGCTCTGGCAGATGAGCAGTTCTTC. The chain couples TRBV20-1 to TRBJ2-1; D gene unclear. Deletions cut 5 bases from V and 8 bases from J, with 7 bases between. The V gene's germline CDR1 is DFQATT and CDR2 SNEGSKA (reference sequence). The CDR3 is made up of 10 amino acids.

Worth noting for this clone: One junction end disagrees with the germline gene, perhaps due to a read error. This rearrangement joins TRBV4-3 to TRBJ1-6; TRBD1 might be the D (5 bases). The V gene's germline CDR1 is LGHNA and CDR2 YSLEER. This CDR3 comprises 13 residues. DNA for the CDR3: TGCGCCAGCAGCCAAGATGGACAACGACCCTTCCACTTT. Protein sequence: CASSQDGQRPFHF.

This clone was observed a few times. J is TRBJ2-3 and V is TRBV7-3; D may be TRBD2 (5 bases). V dropped 1 base and J dropped 6 bases, with 11 bases sitting between them. Per the germline V gene, CDR1 is SGHTA and CDR2 is FQGTGA. The CDR3 has 14 amino acids. The CDR3 is CASSLRFGVDTQYF. The CDR3 DNA reads TGTGCCAGCAGCTTAAGGTTCGGGGTGGATACGCAGTATTTT.

This chain connects TRBV5-1 to TRBJ2-5, with a weak D call TRBD2 (6 bases). V shed 0 bases and J shed 3 bases, with 9 bases lying between them. There are 14 residues in the CDR3. Germline CDR1 reads SGHRS; CDR2 reads YFSETQ. The CDR3 DNA is TGCGCCAGCAGCTTGGCTCGGGGGAAAGAGACCCAGTACTTC. Amino acid sequence: CASSLARGKETQYF.

The V gene is TRBV7-2, the J gene TRBJ2-7; 8 bases match TRBD1. The germline gives CDR1 SGHTA, CDR2 FQGNSA. Trimming removed 2 bases from V and 7 bases from J; junction bases left unmatched: 10. This CDR3 spans 15 amino acids. For the CDR3, the DNA is TGTGCCAGCAGCTTAAGTAGTCAGGGGGCTGGAGAGCAGTACTTC. It yields the protein CASSLSSQGAGEQYF.

This CDR3 reads CASRGGRGGDTGELFF. The CDR3 DNA reads TGTGCCAGCAGGGGTGGTAGAGGGGGCGACACCGGGGAGCTGTTTTTT. The chain links TRBV5-4 to TRBJ2-2; 7 bases map to TRBD1. J lost 3 bases, V lost 5 bases, and 10 bases had no gene match. The CDR3 is 16 residues long. CDR1 and CDR2 from the germline V gene are SGHNT and YYREEE (reference sequence).

The CDR3 coding sequence is TGTGCCAGCAGGCAGAAGATCCCAATACGGGGTTACGAGCAGTACTTC. Translated, it gives CASRQKIPIRGYEQYF. This chain uses TRBV7-6 with TRBJ2-7; possible D gene TRBD2, 5 bases. Trimming took off 6 bases at V and 4 bases at J, with 22 bases between the two ends. Germline CDR1 and CDR2: SGHVS and FNYEAQ. The CDR3 is made up of 16 amino acids.

J is TRBJ1-5 and V is TRBV30; the D is unclear. Trimming cost V 2 bases and J 0 bases, with 5 bases left between them. CDR3 size: 13 residues. The germline V gene has CDR1 GTSNPN and CDR2 SVGIG (reference sequence). The CDR3, as DNA: TGTGCCTGGAGTCGGAGTAGCAATCAGCCCCAGCATTTT. Protein sequence: CAWSRSSNQPQHF.

The V gene is TRBV5-1, the J gene TRBJ2-1; 11 bases match TRBD1. Germline trimming cut 2 bases from V and 10 bases from J; bases unmatched to any gene: 8. This CDR3 contains 15 residues. The V gene's germline CDR1 is SGHRS and CDR2 YFSETQ. The CDR3, as DNA: TGCGCCAGCAGCTTCCCGGGACAGGGGGAGCGGGAGCAGTTCTTC. It specifies CASSFPGQGEREQFF. Full variable domain (outside the CDR3, taken from reference TRBV5-1 and TRBJ2-1): KAGVTQTPRYLIKTRGQQVTLSCSPISGHRSVSWYQQTPGQGLQFLFEYFSETQRNKGNFPGRFSGRQFSNSRSEMNVSTLELGDSALYLCASSFPGQGEREQFFGPGTRLTVL.

For the CDR3, the DNA is TGTGCCACCAGCAGAGATAACAGGGGGCGACCATTGAACACTGAAGCTTTCTTT. This translates into CATSRDNRGRPLNTEAFF. The V call is TRBV15, the J call TRBJ1-1; 9 bases are shared with TRBD1. The CDR3 has 18 residues. J was trimmed by 0 bases and V by 0 bases; bases with no gene match: 8. Per germline, CDR1 LNHNV and CDR2 YYDKDF (reference sequence).

In this sample, this clone turned up once. The CDR3 DNA is TGCAGCGTTGAGTGGGGAGCTAGCACAGATACGCAGTATTTT. Translated, it gives CSVEWGASTDTQYF. The chain links TRBV29-1 to TRBJ2-3, with D perhaps TRBD2 (5 bases). The CDR3 spans 14 residues. Germline V gene data show CDR1 as SQVTM and CDR2 as ANQGSEA. V lost 3 bases and J lost 0, with 10 bases in between.

This clone was counted only a few times. The chain has TRBV7-2 and TRBJ2-3; D is unclear. The length of the CDR3 is 14 residues. Germline lookup yields CDR1 SGHTA and CDR2 FQGNSA. V was clipped by 7 bases and J by 0 bases, with 11 bases between them. This CDR3 reads CASTSSPSTDTQYF. Written as DNA, the CDR3 is TGTGCCAGCACCTCCTCCCCGAGCACAGATACGCAGTATTTT.

This rearrangement joins TRBV30 to TRBJ2-5; 10 bases are a match to TRBD2. The CDR3 spans 17 residues. Trimming at V came to 0 bases and at J to 3 bases, leaving 10 bases not matched to a gene. Per germline, CDR1 GTSNPN and CDR2 SVGIG (reference sequence). Written as DNA, the CDR3 is TGTGCCTGGAGTGTACTCCGAACTAGCGGGGTAGAAGAGACCCAGTACTTC. This encodes CAWSVLRTSGVEETQYF.

The genes are TRBV28 and TRBJ1-2; TRBD1 is a possible D gene (6 bases). Germline loops: CDR1 MDHEN, CDR2 SYDVKM. The CDR3 runs to 14 residues. V lost 6 bases to trimming and J lost 5 bases, with 16 bases between them. Written as DNA, the CDR3 is TGTGCCAGCAGCCTAGTAGACAGGAGGTATGGCTACACCTTC. Its translation: CASSLVDRRYGYTF.

This clone was recorded once. The chain combines TRBV11-3 with TRBJ1-1; 9 bases match TRBD1. The CDR3 length is 13 residues. J gave up 5 bases and V 4 bases, and 2 bases lay outside the gene matches. Per germline, CDR1 SGHNT and CDR2 YENEEA. CDR3: CASSSDRGTEAFF. The CDR3 bases are TGTGCCAGCAGCTCGGACAGGGGAACTGAAGCTTTCTTT.

In this sample, this clone turned up once. V is TRBV5-1 and J is TRBJ2-7; the match to TRBD2 covers 13 bases. The CDR3 runs to 13 residues. V was pared by 7 bases and J by 3 bases, with 1 base of the junction left unmatched. Germline V CDR1 and CDR2: SGHRS, YFSETQ. The DNA of the CDR3 is TGCGCCAGCCGGACTAGCGGGAGCTACGAGCAGTACTTC. Amino acid sequence: CASRTSGSYEQYF.

The chain links TRBV27 to TRBJ2-5; D might be TRBD2 (5 bases). The J call may be faulty, since TRBJ2-7 better matches the DNA end. The germline V gene encodes CDR1 MNHEY and CDR2 SMNVEV (reference sequence). The CDR3 runs to 16 residues. The CDR3 region has the DNA TGTGCCAGCAGGAGATTACCGGGTGGACTGACCTACGAGCAGTACTTC. This gives the protein CASRRLPGGLTYEQYF.